A few counts support the clone carrying this T cell receptor delta chain. What it binds is unknown. The protein held in TCRdb is that of a much larger clone and does not match this DNA's translation at residue 5, likely because of a read error; the protein shown is translated from the DNA. This sample is part of a study of γδ T cells in repeated Plasmodium falciparum infection. Study-wide context: Timepoints: baseline, immediately before selected infections, and 21 days after every infection. Regarding the study as a whole: Vgamma9/Vdelta2+ T cells showed a stable polyclonal repertoire with shared TCRgamma sequences.

V was pared by 5 bases and J by 1 base, with 18 bases of the junction left unmatched. Germline V CDR1 and CDR2: TSWWSYY, QGS. This CDR3 region has 22 residues. TCRdb made new clone calls on the multiplex PCR reads using CATT. The sample holds some 100,000 delta-chain clones; roughly 1.4% are singletons and the top ten take over 8%. Flow sorting of PBMC yielded separate Vgamma9/Vdelta2+ and Vdelta2-negative gammadelta T cell populations for bulk repertoire analysis. The specimen sequenced was gamma-delta T cells from blood. The TCR was taken from a pool of human donors (malaria-infected and uninfected, not separated). J is TRDJ3 and V is TRDV1; 9 bases agree with TRDD3. Germline matching of the DNA provided the J gene here, since TCRdb leaves it blank. This chain's CDR3 is CALGLPSSYWGNRSWDTRQMFF. The CDR3 DNA reads TGTGCTCTTGGGCTTCCTTCCTCGTACTGGGGGAACCGATCCTGGGACACCCGACAGATGTTTTTC.